This T cell receptor (beta chain) came from a study of cytomegalovirus exposure and HLA in healthy donors. Study-wide results and caveats: Testing in vitro showed three CMV-associated chains specific for CMV antigens.

Looked up from germline, CDR1 is SGHTA and CDR2 is FQGNSA. This CDR3 has 14 amino acids. The V gene lost 2 bases and the J gene lost 5 bases, with 10 bases spanning the gap. The PCR contained 60 Vbeta and 13 Jbeta primers. Using immunoSEQ multiplex PCR, the repertoire was profiled, and TCRdb retains in-frame clones only, with some absent. The repertoire table contains tens of thousands of clones. As for this clone: Its antigen remains unidentified.

This receptor was identified in a female donor in good health and CMV-seropositive. This chain joins TRBV7-2 and TRBJ1-5, with D tentatively TRBD1 (5 bases). Sequencing was performed on PBMCs. CDR3 nucleotides: TGTGCCAGCAGCTTACAAACAGGTGATCAGCCCCAGCATTTT. Encoded protein: CASSLQTGDQPQHF.